These T cell receptor beta chains were read from a single sample in a study of glioma-infiltrating T cells after dendritic cell vaccination. Repertoires were generated with immunoSEQ multiplex PCR, while TCRdb's copy carries only in-frame clones and drops some. The repertoire holds about 58,000 clones, with approximately 81% as singletons. This specimen consisted of blood, obtained after dendritic cell vaccination. Receptors originate from a human donor with glioblastoma. CDR3s include the opening cysteine and the closing phenylalanine or tryptophan. Rows may omit the clone size; those that give it use once, few, many or a size class.

clone size,J gene,V gene,CDR3 protein
.,TRBJ2-7,TRBV19,CASSITSGGYEQYF
few,TRBJ2-5,TRBV11-3,CASSLGQGVGTQYF
.,TRBJ2-5,TRBV6-6,CASPTVGGPQETQYF
.,TRBJ1-5,TRBV19,CASTQGDREFQPQHF
few,TRBJ2-7,TRBV11-2,CASSSGSTFEQYF
.,TRBJ2-7,TRBV9,CASSPPGKYEQYF
.,TRBJ2-5,TRBV11-2,CASSSGTGGQETQYF
.,TRBJ1-5,TRBV6-5,CASSYDRVGQPQHF
.,TRBJ1-6,TRBV6-6,CASSYRDINSPLHF
.,.,TRBV25-1,CASSYAGTGSAEQYF
.,TRBJ1-2,TRBV12-2,CASRSNGYTF
.,TRBJ1-2,TRBV28,CASSLSQGVYGYTF
.,TRBJ1-2,TRBV19,CASSIPRGYGYTF
.,TRBJ2-3,TRBV9,CASSPFTDTQYF
.,TRBJ1-5,TRBV30,CAFKGTGGNQPQHF
.,TRBJ2-7,TRBV30,CASRQGNSYEQYF
.,TRBJ1-2,TRBV19,CATNYDGSVWYGYTF
.,TRBJ2-3,TRBV7-2,CASSLRLAGITDTQYF
few,TRBJ2-2,TRBV6-4,CASSAGPSGGSEHRGAVF
.,TRBJ2-2,TRBV7-8,CASSLLAQGSHGELFF